The present T cell receptor beta chain was sequenced within a study of long-term antiretroviral therapy in people with HIV. The V gene's germline CDR1 is SGHRS and CDR2 YFSETQ. V lost 1 base and J lost 10, with 14 bases in between. This CDR3 spans 13 amino acids. Study-wide findings and caveats: ART adherence, viral resistance and therapy changes went unrecorded.

Notes on this clone: The target antigen is unknown.

immunoSEQ v3.0 was run at survey level. Repertoires were generated with immunoSEQ multiplex PCR, while TCRdb's copy carries only in-frame clones and drops some. The sample has roughly 34,000 clones, about 76% seen once; the top ten hold 3% to 4%. The gene calls are TRBV5-1 and TRBJ1-2; tentatively, D is TRBD1 (6 bases). This receptor was taken from a man aged 18 to 29 with HIV. Source: unsorted PBMCs, taken 1.9 years after starting antiretroviral therapy. The DNA of the CDR3 is TGCGCCAGCAGCTTGTTTTCAGGGGAAATCTACACCTTC. Translated: CASSLFSGEIYTF. The whole variable domain, remainder taken from reference TRBV5-1 and TRBJ1-2, is KAGVTQTPRYLIKTRGQQVTLSCSPISGHRSVSWYQQTPGQGLQFLFEYFSETQRNKGNFPGRFSGRQFSNSRSEMNVSTLELGDSALYLCASSLFSGEIYTFGSGTRLTVV.